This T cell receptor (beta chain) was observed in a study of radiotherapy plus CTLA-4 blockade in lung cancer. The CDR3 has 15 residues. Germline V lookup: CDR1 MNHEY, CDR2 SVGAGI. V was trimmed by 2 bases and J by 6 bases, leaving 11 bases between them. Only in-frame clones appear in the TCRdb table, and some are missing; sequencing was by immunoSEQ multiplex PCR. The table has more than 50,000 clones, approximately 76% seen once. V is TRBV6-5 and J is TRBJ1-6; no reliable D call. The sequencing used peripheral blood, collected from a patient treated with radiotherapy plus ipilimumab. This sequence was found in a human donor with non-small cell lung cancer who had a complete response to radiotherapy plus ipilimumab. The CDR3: CASSYVGVGNSPLHF. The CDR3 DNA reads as TGTGCCAGCAGTTACGTGGGAGTGGGTAATTCACCCCTCCACTTT.